This T cell receptor (beta chain) was recorded in a study of blood T cell repertoires in COVID-19. About the study: The United States, Italy and Spain provided the acute and convalescent COVID-19 samples. PBMCs, B-cell-depleted T cells, or T cells provided the cDNA or gDNA that made up the material.

The CDR3 loop spans 16 amino acids. Germline CDR1 is KGHDR and CDR2 is SFDVKD. V was shortened by 4 bases and J by 0 bases, with 11 bases between the two germline ends. Original analysis: Amplification of reference gene primers was used by the study to estimate nucleated cell counts. Measured with immunoSEQ multiplex PCR; TCRdb has only the in-frame clones, and not every one. V and J calls and clone size are those listed in that table; D and trimming were worked out from the DNA. Of some 230,000 clones in the sample, almost 85% were seen once. The J gene is TRBJ2-2, the V gene TRBV24-1; D is perhaps TRBD1 (5 bases). This sequence was found in a man aged 35 to 55 who had recovered from COVID-19. The sequencing sample was made of PBMCs or T cells enriched from blood (not recorded which). CDR3 sequence reads: CATSDPTAANTGELFF. As DNA, the CDR3 is TGTGCCACCAGTGACCCGACAGCCGCGAACACCGGGGAGCTGTTTTTT.